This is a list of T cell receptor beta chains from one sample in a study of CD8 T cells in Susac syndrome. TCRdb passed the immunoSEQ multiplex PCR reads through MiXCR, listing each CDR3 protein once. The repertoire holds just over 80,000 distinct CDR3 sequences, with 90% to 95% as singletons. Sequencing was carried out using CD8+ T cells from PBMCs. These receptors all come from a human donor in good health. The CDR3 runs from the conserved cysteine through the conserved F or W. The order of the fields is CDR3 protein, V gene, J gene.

CASSASTGAKWYGYTF	TRBV4-3	TRBJ1-2
CASSVRGADYEQYF	TRBV9	TRBJ2-7
CASSVDPGTTNTGELFF	TRBV9	TRBJ2-2
CASSDFVGADTQYF	TRBV6-4	TRBJ2-3
CSVEDKRGNTEAFF	TRBV29-1	TRBJ1-1
CASSLLWTGGSSEQFF	TRBV3-1	TRBJ2-1
CSARTSDRSYEQYF	TRBV20-1	TRBJ2-7
CASSSGSSYNEQFF	TRBV18	TRBJ2-1
CASSSSTTEKELFF	TRBV12-3/TRBV12-4	TRBJ2-2
CSARGRDHASYEQYF	TRBV20-1	TRBJ2-7
CASSQELSGADEQFF	TRBV3-1	TRBJ2-1
CASGGTGNTEAFF	TRBV27	TRBJ1-1
CASTPTGPAVDTQYF	TRBV7-2	TRBJ2-3
CASSILPNEQFF	TRBV7-9	TRBJ2-1
CASTLRDLGMNTEAFF	TRBV13	TRBJ1-1
CASSQGPSAQETQYF	TRBV4-1	TRBJ2-5
CASRPSYNEQFF	TRBV6-1	TRBJ2-1
CASTPVRGATNEKLFF	TRBV7-9	TRBJ1-4
CASSYMGLAGETQYF	TRBV6-5	TRBJ2-5
CASSQGQGLGYTF	TRBV10-2	TRBJ1-2
CASRAKEGGQNIQYF	TRBV2	TRBJ2-4
CASSEGGALNTEAFF	TRBV9	TRBJ1-1
CSVDLRDRGSYEQYF	TRBV29-1	TRBJ2-7
CASSPRQGTYNEQFF	TRBV18	TRBJ2-1
CASSGINNEQFF	TRBV7-9	TRBJ2-1
CASSGRGTGGNTEAFF	TRBV9	TRBJ1-1
CASSAAGVAGSDTQYF	TRBV2	TRBJ2-3
CASSLSKQPQHF	TRBV27	TRBJ1-5
CASSYSLSPEAFF	TRBV6-2/TRBV6-3	TRBJ1-1
CASSSPHYAGADTQYF	TRBV28	TRBJ2-3
CASSVDQGEQYF	TRBV9	TRBJ2-7
CASSWGGEAFF	TRBV7-9	TRBJ1-1
CSVEGQGEWVNTEAFF	TRBV29-1	TRBJ1-1
CASSLDPDSNQPQHF	TRBV27	TRBJ1-5
CASSFDGTTQYF	TRBV12-3/TRBV12-4	TRBJ2-5
CSALGEGPGANVLTF	TRBV20-1	TRBJ2-6
CASGLAGSNEQFF	TRBV27	TRBJ2-1